One and the same sample provided the 32 T cell receptor beta chains below, sequenced in a study of blood T cell repertoires in COVID-19. The table came from immunoSEQ multiplex PCR; TCRdb's copy has only in-frame clones and leaves some out. The data contain 230,000 or so clones, 70% to 90% of them seen just once; the ten biggest clones take up approximately 6.6%. Sequencing was carried out using PBMCs or T cells enriched from blood (not recorded which). The source of these receptors is a woman between 45 and 65 years old who had been exposed to COVID-19.

CDR3 sequence reads: CASSIQGTNTEAFF. The DNA of the CDR3 is TGTGCCAGTAGTATTCAGGGGACGAACACTGAAGCTTTCTTT. The chain links TRBV19 to TRBJ1-1, with a tentative D call TRBD1 (6 bases). Germline V CDR1 and CDR2: LNHDA, SQIVND (reference sequence). Trimming cost V 3 bases and J 1 base, with 9 bases left between them. The CDR3 contains 14 residues.

CDR3 residues: CASSQTMTSGGTQYF. DNA for the CDR3: TGTGCCAGCAGCCAAACCATGACTAGCGGGGGGACCCAGTACTTC. This chain joins TRBV7-9 and TRBJ2-5, with 12 bases that match TRBD2. Germline loops: CDR1 SEHNR, CDR2 FQNEAQ (reference sequence). The CDR3 has 15 residues. J gave up 7 bases and V 5 bases, and 8 bases lay outside the gene matches.

The chain links TRBV18 to TRBJ2-1, with 8 bases aligning to TRBD1. CDR3 length: 16 amino acids. Unmatched junction bases numbered 12, after V lost 6 bases and J lost 5 bases. The germline V gene encodes CDR1 KGHSH and CDR2 LQKENI. The CDR3 bases are TGTGCCAGCTCGCAGCTCAGGGGGCCCATAAACAATGAGCAGTTCTTC. It is translated as CASSQLRGPINNEQFF.

The chain combines TRBV19 with TRBJ2-1; TRBD1 aligns across 8 bases. Per germline, CDR1 LNHDA and CDR2 SQIVND (reference sequence). V dropped 3 bases and J dropped 8; count of bases not matched to a gene: 6. The CDR3 is made up of 14 amino acids. CDR3 sequence: CASSIDRGGYEQFF. The CDR3 DNA reads TGTGCCAGTAGTATCGACAGGGGCGGCTATGAGCAGTTCTTC.

The V and J genes are TRBV19 and TRBJ1-4, with TRBD1 as a possible D gene (6 bases). CDR1 LNHDA and CDR2 SQIVND come from the germline V gene (reference sequence). CDR3 size: 13 residues. The ends were cut back, 10 bases at V and 5 bases at J, with 14 bases in the middle. The chain's CDR3 is CAIRGGPNEKLFF. CDR3 DNA sequence: TGTGCCATCCGGGGGGGCCCCAATGAAAAACTGTTTTTT.

This clone was seen a few times. V gene TRBV5-5 combines with J gene TRBJ1-6; no clear D. CDR1 and CDR2 from the germline V gene are SGHKS and YYEKEE (reference sequence). V lost 4 bases and J lost 8, with 22 bases in between. CDR3 length equals 17 residues. CDR3 residues: CASSKKTTGTTYSPLHF. In nucleotides, the CDR3 is TGTGCCAGCAGCAAAAAAACGACCGGAACTACATATTCACCCCTCCACTTT.

The genes are TRBV11-1 and TRBJ2-7, with a weak D call TRBD1 (5 bases). Trimming stripped 5 bases from V and 2 bases from J, with 10 bases between. Germline CDR1 SGHAT, CDR2 FQDESV (reference sequence). The CDR3 length is 13 residues. The CDR3 DNA is TGTGCCAGCAGCGTACAGGTAACCTACGAGCAGTACTTC. It specifies CASSVQVTYEQYF.

The chain carries TRBV18 and TRBJ1-2; TRBD1 aligns across 10 bases. This CDR3 has 14 amino acids. Per germline, CDR1 KGHSH and CDR2 LQKENI. After removal of 3 bases from V and 4 bases from J, the junction contained 2 bases not matched to a gene. CDR3 amino acids: CASSPRTGGYGYTF. The CDR3 DNA reads as TGTGCCAGCTCACCGCGGACAGGGGGCTATGGCTACACCTTC.

Comments on this clone: One base away lies a much larger clone, so this may be a sequencing read error. This CDR3 is also generated by other DNA sequences in the sample. This rearrangement joins TRBV7-2 to TRBJ1-1, with D tentatively TRBD1 (5 bases). Germline lookup yields CDR1 SGHTA and CDR2 FQGNSA. The CDR3 has 13 residues. Trimming shortened V by 3 bases and J by 1 base, and 6 bases separated the two germline ends. The CDR3 loop reads CASSFGGNTEAFF. For the CDR3, the DNA is TGTGCCAGCAGCTTCGGGGGGAACACTGAAGCTTTCTTT.

V gene TRBV2 combines with J gene TRBJ1-2; 11 bases align to TRBD1. The CDR3 sequence is 14 residues long. V trimming: 6 bases; J trimming: 8 bases; junction bases outside the gene matches: 8. Germline CDR1 is SNHLY and CDR2 is FYNNEI. CDR3 in DNA: TGTGCCAGCAGACCTGGACAGGGGGCAAGCGGCTACACCTTC. Its translation: CASRPGQGASGYTF.

This chain connects TRBV7-8 to TRBJ2-1; 11 bases are a match to TRBD2. CDR3 length: 17 residues. V lost 4 bases to trimming and J lost 4 bases; unmatched junction nucleotides: 9. Per germline, CDR1 SGHVS and CDR2 FQNEAQ. CDR3 nucleotides: TGTGCCAGCAGCTCGGGACTAGCGGAATTATATTACAATGAGCAGTTCTTC. As protein: CASSSGLAELYYNEQFF.

This chain links TRBV4-2 with TRBJ1-1; tentatively, D is TRBD1 (6 bases). Looked up from germline, CDR1 is LGHNA and CDR2 is YNFKEQ. The CDR3 runs to 15 residues. V was shortened by 0 bases and J by 1 base, with 9 bases between the two germline ends. The CDR3 sequence is CASSQEGQTNTEAFF. As DNA, the CDR3 is TGTGCCAGCAGCCAAGAAGGACAGACGAACACTGAAGCTTTCTTT.

The sample holds one count of this clone. The CDR3 loop reads CASSPDLGSYNSPLHF. The CDR3 region has the DNA TGTGCCAGCAGCCCCGACTTGGGCTCCTATAATTCACCCCTCCACTTT. This rearrangement joins TRBV9 to TRBJ1-6; D not resolved. V was shortened by 4 bases and J by 0 bases, with 11 bases between the two germline ends. Per germline, CDR1 SGDLS and CDR2 YYNGEE. The CDR3 loop spans 16 amino acids.

This chain connects TRBV5-5 to TRBJ2-7; 9 positions match TRBD1. The CDR3 loop spans 15 amino acids. Germline V lookup: CDR1 SGHKS, CDR2 YYEKEE (reference sequence). J was trimmed by 5 bases and V by 0 bases; bases with no gene match: 6. Written as DNA, the CDR3 is TGTGCCAGCAGCTTGGGGGACAGGGTGGTGGACGAGCAGTACTTC. Translating gives CASSLGDRVVDEQYF.

This clone was seen more than once but under ten times. The genes are TRBV9 and TRBJ1-2, with 8 bases aligning to TRBD1. Germline V CDR1 and CDR2: SGDLS, YYNGEE. The CDR3 is 15 residues long. With 3 bases clipped from V and 4 bases from J, the junction kept 8 bases outside the gene matches. DNA for the CDR3: TGTGCCAGCAGCGGGACAGGGACCGGAGGCTATGGCTACACCTTC. Translated, it gives CASSGTGTGGYGYTF.

The rearrangement uses TRBV19 and TRBJ2-1; TRBD2 matches 9 bases. V lost 5 bases and J lost 8; bases outside the gene matches: 4. Germline loops: CDR1 LNHDA, CDR2 SQIVND (reference sequence). The CDR3 sequence is 13 residues long. The CDR3 DNA reads TGTGCCAGTAGTCGCGGGGGGGTCTATGAGCAGTTCTTC. As protein: CASSRGGVYEQFF.

The V gene is TRBV24-1, the J gene TRBJ1-5; 9 positions agree with TRBD1. The junction had 7 bases not matched to a gene; V was cut back by 3 bases and J by 8 bases. This CDR3 is built from 15 residues. Germline V gene sequence: CDR1 KGHDR, CDR2 SFDVKD. Here the CDR3 DNA reads TGTGCCACCAGTGATACAGGGGGCCCCGGGGAGCCCCAGCATTTT. Residues: CATSDTGGPGEPQHF.

The chain employs TRBV4-1 and TRBJ1-1; D perhaps matches TRBD1 (6 bases). Germline CDR1 is MGHRA and CDR2 is YSYEKL. The CDR3 spans 13 residues. V was cut by 4 bases and J by 3 bases, with 9 bases left in between. The CDR3 DNA follows: TGCGCCAGCAGCCGGGGGGGCGACACTGAAGCTTTCTTT. It specifies CASSRGGDTEAFF.

The chain has TRBV18 and TRBJ2-7; possible D gene TRBD1, 6 bases. The germline CDR1 and CDR2 sequences are KGHSH and LQKENI. The V and J ends lost 3 bases and 2 bases respectively, with 11 bases between them. The CDR3 length is 14 residues. CDR3: CASSPLQGAYEQYF. CDR3 sequence (DNA): TGTGCCAGCTCACCCCTACAGGGTGCCTACGAGCAGTACTTC.

The V call is TRBV9, the J call TRBJ2-1; 9 positions match TRBD2. The germline V gene has CDR1 SGDLS and CDR2 YYNGEE. The CDR3 has 17 amino acids. V shed 4 bases, J shed 2 bases, and the junction held 10 bases outside the gene matches. CDR3 sequence: CASSPVGRGGPYNEQFF. The CDR3 DNA reads as TGTGCCAGCAGCCCCGTAGGGCGGGGGGGCCCCTACAATGAGCAGTTCTTC.

This clone was seen a single time. This chain uses TRBV5-8 with TRBJ1-1; TRBD1 aligns across 7 bases. Germline CDR1 is SGHTS and CDR2 is YDEGEE. Trimming removed 4 bases from V and 0 bases from J; junction bases left unmatched: 6. The CDR3 runs 15 residues. CDR3 DNA sequence: TGTGCCAGCAGCACCGACAGGGATTTGAACACTGAAGCTTTCTTT. It specifies CASSTDRDLNTEAFF.

The V and J genes are TRBV5-8 and TRBJ1-1; a possible D gene is TRBD1 (5 bases). Between the trimmed V and J ends, which lost 0 bases and 5 bases, there was a span of 8 bases. Germline loops: CDR1 SGHTS, CDR2 YDEGEE. This CDR3 contains 13 residues. CDR3 in amino acids: CASSLDKGTEAFF. DNA of the CDR3: TGTGCCAGCAGCTTGGACAAGGGGACTGAAGCTTTCTTT.

The chain recombines TRBV5-1 with TRBJ1-4; possibly TRBD1 for D (5 bases). Trimming pared 0 bases from V and 8 bases from J, leaving 11 bases between. The CDR3 sequence is 14 residues long. Germline CDR1 and CDR2: SGHRS and YFSETQ. The CDR3 DNA sequence: TGCGCCAGCAGCTTGGACAGGTCATCAGAAAAACTGTTTTTT. It yields the protein CASSLDRSSEKLFF. Supplemented by reference TRBV5-1 and TRBJ1-4, the full variable domain reads KAGVTQTPRYLIKTRGQQVTLSCSPISGHRSVSWYQQTPGQGLQFLFEYFSETQRNKGNFPGRFSGRQFSNSRSEMNVSTLELGDSALYLCASSLDRSSEKLFFGSGTQLSVL.

The gene calls are TRBV12-3 or TRBV12-4 and TRBJ2-1, with D unresolved. The CDR3 extends over 13 amino acids. V shed 2 bases and J shed 6 bases, with 8 bases lying between them. The DNA of the CDR3 is TGTGCCAGCAGTTTAAGAGGTAGCAATGAGCAGTTCTTC. Translated: CASSLRGSNEQFF.

This chain links TRBV5-5 with TRBJ1-5; 7 bases are a match to TRBD1. Trimming cost V 0 bases and J 6 bases; bases outside gene matches: 3. Germline assignment: CDR1 SGHKS and CDR2 YYEKEE (reference sequence). This CDR3 comprises 14 residues. DNA of the CDR3: TGTGCCAGCAGCTTGGGACAGGGAGTTCAGCCCCAGCATTTT. Amino acids: CASSLGQGVQPQHF.

The chain recombines TRBV18 with TRBJ2-7; 11 nucleotides line up with TRBD1. This CDR3 is built from 14 residues. Germline assignment: CDR1 KGHSH and CDR2 LQKENI. Unmatched junction bases numbered 1, after V lost 1 base and J lost 5 bases. For the CDR3, the DNA is TGTGCCAGCTCACCACGGACAGGGGGCGACGAGCAGTACTTC. Translating gives CASSPRTGGDEQYF.

V gene TRBV12-3 or TRBV12-4 combines with J gene TRBJ1-1; 7 bases agree with TRBD1. The CDR3 loop spans 13 amino acids. The V and J ends lost 3 bases and 3 bases, in that order; junction bases with no gene match: 1. In DNA, the CDR3 is TGTGCCAGCAGTTTTGACAGGGACACTGAAGCTTTCTTT. Translation: CASSFDRDTEAFF.

This sequence joins TRBV29-1 and TRBJ1-5; 9 bases agree with TRBD1. V lost 5 bases and J lost 0; bases outside the gene matches: 14. The CDR3 spans 18 residues. CDR1 is SQVTM and CDR2 is ANQGSEA in the germline V gene. The CDR3 DNA is TGCAGCGTTTCTCCGTTGGGGACAGGGCGATATAGCAATCAGCCCCAGCATTTT. It translates to CSVSPLGTGRYSNQPQHF.

V usage is TRBV29-1 and J usage is TRBJ1-2; the match to TRBD1 covers 8 bases. V lost 6 bases, J lost 3 bases, and 15 bases stayed unmatched. Germline V gives CDR1 SQVTM, CDR2 ANQGSEA. CDR3 length: 16 amino acids. CDR3 in amino acids: CSVNLLQDRAYYGYTF. The CDR3 coding sequence is TGCAGCGTGAACCTACTGCAGGACAGGGCCTACTATGGCTACACCTTC.

This sequence joins TRBV29-1 and TRBJ2-1; 10 nucleotides match TRBD1. The CDR3 has 15 amino acids. Germline V gene data show CDR1 as SQVTM and CDR2 as ANQGSEA. Losses at the gene ends were 1 base for V and 5 bases for J; bases not matched to a gene: 5. The CDR3 sequence is CSVEGGDRGDNEQFF. The CDR3 DNA sequence: TGCAGCGTTGAAGGGGGGGACAGGGGAGACAATGAGCAGTTCTTC.

This chain connects TRBV10-3 to TRBJ1-3; D is perhaps TRBD1 (5 bases). The ends were cut back, 8 bases at V and 4 bases at J, with 12 bases in the middle. The germline V gene has CDR1 ENHRY and CDR2 SYGVKD. This CDR3 comprises 13 residues. The CDR3 DNA reads TGTGCCATCTTGGGGCAAAAGGGAAACACCATATATTTT. Protein: CAILGQKGNTIYF.

The chain is built from TRBV19 and TRBJ1-4, with 7 bases identical to TRBD1. The CDR3 totals 15 residues. The V gene end was trimmed by 6 bases and the J gene end by 5 bases; junction bases not matched to a gene: 9. The germline CDR1 and CDR2 sequences are LNHDA and SQIVND (reference sequence). CDR3 loop: CASRDGTALNEKLFF. Here the CDR3 DNA reads TGTGCCAGTAGGGACGGGACAGCCCTAAATGAAAAACTGTTTTTT.